Listed here is a single T cell receptor (beta chain). The multiple sclerosis controls were treatment-naive patients with relapsing-remitting disease that was stable or active. The entry originates in a study of CD8 T cells in Susac syndrome. CDR3 size: 14 residues. Germline loops: CDR1 MDHEN, CDR2 SYDVKM. Deletions cut 3 bases from V and 8 bases from J, with 13 bases between. With random hexamers, roughly 0.45 to 1 ug RNA was reverse transcribed. TCRdb re-called the immunoSEQ multiplex PCR reads through MiXCR, storing one row per CDR3 protein. Found here are some 200,000 distinct CDR3 sequences, 90% to 95% of them singletons; the top ten hold just under 0.095%.

The chain carries TRBV28 and TRBJ1-4, with D tentatively TRBD1 (5 bases). Sequenced material: CD4+ T cells from PBMCs. The receptor was derived from a human donor with multiple sclerosis. The CDR3 DNA is TGTGCCAGCAGTTTCGAGGGGCTGGAGGAAAAACTGTTTTTT. It encodes CASSFEGLEEKLFF.